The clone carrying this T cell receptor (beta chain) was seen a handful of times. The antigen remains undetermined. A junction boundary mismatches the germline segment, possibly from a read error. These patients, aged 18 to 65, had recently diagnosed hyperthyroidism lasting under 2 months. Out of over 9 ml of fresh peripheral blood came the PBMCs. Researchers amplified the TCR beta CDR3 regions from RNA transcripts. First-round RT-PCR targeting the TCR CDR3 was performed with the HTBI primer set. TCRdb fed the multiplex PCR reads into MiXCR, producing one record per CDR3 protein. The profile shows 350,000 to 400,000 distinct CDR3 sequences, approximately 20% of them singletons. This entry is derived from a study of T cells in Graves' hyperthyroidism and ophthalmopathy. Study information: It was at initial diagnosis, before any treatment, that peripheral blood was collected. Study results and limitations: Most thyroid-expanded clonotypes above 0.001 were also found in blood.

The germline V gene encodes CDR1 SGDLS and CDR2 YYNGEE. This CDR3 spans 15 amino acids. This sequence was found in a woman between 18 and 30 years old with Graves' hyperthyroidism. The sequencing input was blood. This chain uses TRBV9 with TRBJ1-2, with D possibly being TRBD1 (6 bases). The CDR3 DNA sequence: TGTGCCGGCAGCGCCCGGGGGCTGGCTAACTATGGCTACACCTTC. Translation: CAGSARGLANYGYTF.